The rows below give T cell receptor beta chains drawn from one sample of a study of identical twins. TCRdb redid the calling of the 5' RACE reads with MiXCR, one entry per CDR3 protein. Among about 790,000 distinct CDR3 sequences, over 15% were seen once, and the ten largest hold around 14%. These data also formed part of another study, on T cells expressing NK-cell markers.

The specimen sequenced was PBMCs. These receptors came from a woman younger than 30 in good health. Both conserved end residues are part of each CDR3. D genes are given only for firm matches. Clone sizes are given selectively: once, few, many, or a class where the clone is expanded.

TRBJ2-5,TRBV18,few,14,.,TGTGCCAGCTCACCCGGGACCTCAGAAAGGACCCAGTACTTC,CASSPGTSERTQYF
TRBJ2-2,TRBV5-4,.,16,TRBD2,TGTGCCAGCAGCTTGCTTAGCGGGGGGAACACCGGGGAGCTGTTTTTT,CASSLLSGGNTGELFF
TRBJ2-7,TRBV15,.,12,.,TGTGCCACCAGCAGAAGTGGGCTCGAGCAGTACTTC,CATSRSGLEQYF
TRBJ1-2,TRBV5-1,few,15,TRBD1,TGCGCCAGCAGCTCCCCCGACAGGGCTAACTATGGCTACACCTTC,CASSSPDRANYGYTF
TRBJ2-3,TRBV6-5,few,14,.,TGTGCCAGCAGTTACTTCGGGGCCGGAGATACGCAGTATTTT,CASSYFGAGDTQYF
TRBJ2-1,TRBV12-3/TRBV12-4,few,14,.,TGTGCCAGCAGTTTAACAGACTATATAGATGAGCAGTTCTTC,CASSLTDYIDEQFF
TRBJ2-5,TRBV30,few,12,.,TGTGCCGCACGCAGCTCCTCGGGGACCCAGTACTTC,CAARSSSGTQYF
TRBJ1-1,TRBV20-1,.,13,.,TGCAGTGTCCGGGCGGCCTTGAACACTGAAGCTTTCTTT,CSVRAALNTEAFF
TRBJ2-5,TRBV29-1,.,12,.,TGCAGCGCTAGACGGTCGGAGGAGACCCAGTACTTC,CSARRSEETQYF
TRBJ2-5,TRBV10-3,few,14,.,TGTGCCATCAGTTGGTCCCCGGGTGAGGAGACCCAGTACTTC,CAISWSPGEETQYF
TRBJ2-2,TRBV12-3/TRBV12-4,few,12,.,TGTGCCAGCAGCCCGGGGGACGGGGAGCTGTTTTTT,CASSPGDGELFF